The 10 T cell receptor beta chains reported below all come from one sample, sequenced in a study of pediatric ulcerative colitis. One to two pinch biopsies were taken from the rectum during colonoscopy. Only in-frame clones appear in the TCRdb table, and some are missing; sequencing was by immunoSEQ multiplex PCR. Among 36,000 or so clones listed, about three quarters were seen once. The sequenced material came from gut tissue. The receptors stem from a boy younger than 18 with moderate ulcerative colitis.

The V and J genes are TRBV7-2 and TRBJ2-1; D might be TRBD2 (5 bases). Trimming stripped 3 bases from V and 3 bases from J, with 9 bases between. From germline, CDR1 is SGHTA and CDR2 FQGNSA. CDR3 size: 14 residues. The CDR3 sequence: CASSFAGNYNEQFF. CDR3 nucleotides: TGTGCCAGCAGCTTTGCGGGTAACTACAATGAGCAGTTCTTC.

This clone appeared once. V is TRBV5-5 and J is TRBJ1-4, with TRBD1 matching over 7 bases. V dropped 4 bases and J dropped 0; count of bases not matched to a gene: 6. CDR1 is SGHKS and CDR2 is YYEKEE in the germline V gene (reference sequence). The CDR3 loop spans 16 amino acids. For the CDR3, the DNA is TGTGCCAGCAGCCCTGACAGGGCAGCAACTAATGAAAAACTGTTTTTT. It is translated as CASSPDRAATNEKLFF.

The chain uses TRBV2 and TRBJ2-3; TRBD1 matches at 8 bases. Germline V gene lookup returns CDR1 SNHLY and CDR2 FYNNEI. CDR3 size: 15 residues. The V and J ends lost 6 bases and 3 bases, in that order; junction bases with no gene match: 8. The DNA for the CDR3 is TGTGCCAGCAGGGGAGCAGGGGGCGGGACAGATACGCAGTATTTT. Protein sequence: CASRGAGGGTDTQYF.

The chain links TRBV2 to TRBJ2-2; the D gene is possibly TRBD2 (5 bases). Germline V gene lookup returns CDR1 SNHLY and CDR2 FYNNEI. The V end was cut by 6 bases, the J end by 0 bases, with 11 bases between. The CDR3 contains 15 residues. The CDR3 region has the DNA TGTGCCAGCAGAGACGGGGAAGCGAACACCGGGGAGCTGTTTTTT. Translation gives CASRDGEANTGELFF.

This chain connects TRBV21-1 to TRBJ1-1; the D call in the table, TRBD1, was not verified against the DNA. TRBV21-1 is a pseudogene locus. The CDR3 is 13 amino acids. The CDR3 loop reads CASRGTGNTEAFF. CDR3 DNA sequence: TGTGCCAGCAGAGGGACAGGGAACACTGAAGCTTTCTTT.

This chain uses TRBV27 with TRBJ2-7; D remains ambiguous. V was clipped by 6 bases and J by 4 bases, with 10 bases between them. Germline CDR1 and CDR2: MNHEY and SMNVEV (reference sequence). The CDR3 contains 12 residues. CDR3 sequence reads: CASSPGNYEQYF. The CDR3 DNA is TGTGCCAGCAGCCCGGGTAATTACGAGCAGTACTTC.

The J gene is TRBJ1-2, the V gene TRBV28, with D maybe TRBD1 (6 bases). Per the germline V gene, CDR1 is MDHEN and CDR2 is SYDVKM. V dropped 5 bases and J dropped 4 bases, with 14 bases sitting between them. CDR3 size: 14 residues. The CDR3 DNA reads TGTGCCAGCAGTGGCCCTCAGGGGACCTATGGCTACACCTTC. The encoded protein is CASSGPQGTYGYTF.

The chain combines TRBV6-5 with TRBJ2-3; a possible D gene is TRBD2 (6 bases). The CDR3 is 13 residues long. The germline gives CDR1 MNHEY, CDR2 SVGAGI. V lost 7 bases and J lost 5, with 13 bases in between. The CDR3 DNA is TGTGCCAGCAAGACGGGAGAAGGAGATACGCAGTATTTT. Translating gives CASKTGEGDTQYF.

V is TRBV5-4 and J is TRBJ2-5; TRBD2 matches 11 bases. The CDR3 runs 15 residues. V lost 6 bases to trimming and J lost 1 base; unmatched junction nucleotides: 5. Per germline, CDR1 SGHNT and CDR2 YYREEE (reference sequence). DNA for the CDR3: TGTGCCAGCAACGAAGGGACTAGCGGCCAAGAGACCCAGTACTTC. Its translation: CASNEGTSGQETQYF.

The chain employs TRBV18 and TRBJ2-3, with D maybe TRBD2 (6 bases). This CDR3 is built from 12 residues. V was pared by 4 bases and J by 4 bases, with 6 bases between. The germline gives CDR1 KGHSH, CDR2 LQKENI. As DNA, the CDR3 is TGTGCCAGCTCACTAGCGGCAGATACGCAGTATTTT. Translating it yields CASSLAADTQYF. Full variable domain (rest looked up from reference TRBV18 and TRBJ2-3): NAGVMQNPRHLVRRRGQEARLRCSPMKGHSHVYWYRQLPEEGLKFMVYLQKENIIDESGMPKERFSAEFPKEGPSILRIQQVVRGDSAAYFCASSLAADTQYFGPGTRLTVL.